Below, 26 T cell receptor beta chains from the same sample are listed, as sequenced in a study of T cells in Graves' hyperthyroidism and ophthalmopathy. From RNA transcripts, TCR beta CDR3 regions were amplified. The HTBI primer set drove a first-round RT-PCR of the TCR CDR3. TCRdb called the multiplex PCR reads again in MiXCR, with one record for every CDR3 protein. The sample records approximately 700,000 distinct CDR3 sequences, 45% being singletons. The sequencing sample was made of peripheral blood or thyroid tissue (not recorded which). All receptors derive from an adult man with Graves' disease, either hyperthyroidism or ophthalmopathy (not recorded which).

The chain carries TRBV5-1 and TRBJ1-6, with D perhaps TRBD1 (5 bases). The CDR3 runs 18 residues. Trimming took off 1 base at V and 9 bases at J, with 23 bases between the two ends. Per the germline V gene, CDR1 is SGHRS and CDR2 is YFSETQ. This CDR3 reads CASSLRPRVGADISPLHF. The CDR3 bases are TGCGCCAGCAGCTTGAGGCCTCGGGTAGGGGCAGATATTTCACCCCTCCACTTT. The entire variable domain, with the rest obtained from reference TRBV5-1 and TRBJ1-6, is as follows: KAGVTQTPRYLIKTRGQQVTLSCSPISGHRSVSWYQQTPGQGLQFLFEYFSETQRNKGNFPGRFSGRQFSNSRSEMNVSTLELGDSALYLCASSLRPRVGADISPLHFGNGTRLTVT.

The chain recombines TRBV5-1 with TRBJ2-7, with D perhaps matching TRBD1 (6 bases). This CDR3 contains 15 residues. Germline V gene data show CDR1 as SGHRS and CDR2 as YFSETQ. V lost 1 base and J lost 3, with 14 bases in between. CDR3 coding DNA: TGCGCCAGCAGCTTGACAGGGCCCTCCCTCTACGAGCAGTACTTC. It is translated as CASSLTGPSLYEQYF.

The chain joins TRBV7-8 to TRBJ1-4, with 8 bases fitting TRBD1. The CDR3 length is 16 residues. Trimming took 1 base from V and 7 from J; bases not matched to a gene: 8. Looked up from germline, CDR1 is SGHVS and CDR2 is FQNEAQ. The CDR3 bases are TGTGCCAGCAGCTTAGATCAGACAGGGGAAGGTGAAAAACTGTTTTTT. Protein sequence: CASSLDQTGEGEKLFF.

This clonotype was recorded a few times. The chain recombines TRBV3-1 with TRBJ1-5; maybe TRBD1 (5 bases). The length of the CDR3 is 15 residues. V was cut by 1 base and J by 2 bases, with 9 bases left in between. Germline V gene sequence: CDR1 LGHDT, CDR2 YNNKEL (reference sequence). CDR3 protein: CASSQGPGGNQPQHF. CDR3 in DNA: TGTGCCAGCAGCCAAGGCCCGGGGGGCAATCAGCCCCAGCATTTT.

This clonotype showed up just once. In DNA form, the CDR3 reads TGCAGCCGTGACAGGGGTGGAGGCTACACCTTC. Translation: CSRDRGGGYTF. The chain is built from TRBV29-1 and TRBJ1-2; 8 nucleotides agree with TRBD1. The ends lost 8 bases at V and 8 bases at J; junction bases unmatched: 7. The CDR3 sequence is 11 residues long. Per the germline V gene, CDR1 is SQVTM and CDR2 is ANQGSEA.

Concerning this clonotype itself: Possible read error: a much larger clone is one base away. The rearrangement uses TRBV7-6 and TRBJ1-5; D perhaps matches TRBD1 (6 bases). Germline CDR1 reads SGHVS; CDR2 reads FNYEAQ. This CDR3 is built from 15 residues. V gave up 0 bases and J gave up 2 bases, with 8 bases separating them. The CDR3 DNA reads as TGTGCCAGCAGCTTAGCACAGGGATGCAATCAGCCCCAGCATTTT. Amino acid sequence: CASSLAQGCNQPQHF.

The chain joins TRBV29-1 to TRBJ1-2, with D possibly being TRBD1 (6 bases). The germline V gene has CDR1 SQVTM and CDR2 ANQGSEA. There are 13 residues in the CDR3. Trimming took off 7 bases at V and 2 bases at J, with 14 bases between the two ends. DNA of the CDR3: TGCAGCGGGGAACAGGGTGGGAACTATGGCTACACCTTC. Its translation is CSGEQGGNYGYTF.

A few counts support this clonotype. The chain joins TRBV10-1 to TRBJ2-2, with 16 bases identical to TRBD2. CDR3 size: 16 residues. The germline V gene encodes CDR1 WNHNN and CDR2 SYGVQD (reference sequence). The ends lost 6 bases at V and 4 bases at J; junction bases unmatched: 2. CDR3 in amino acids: CASSGTSGRATGELFF. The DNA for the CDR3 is TGCGCCAGCAGCGGGACTAGCGGGAGGGCCACCGGGGAGCTGTTTTTT.

Written as DNA, the CDR3 is TGTGCCAGTAGATCCGGACGGATTATGAACACTGAAGCTTTCTTT. This translates into CASRSGRIMNTEAFF. J is TRBJ1-1 and V is TRBV19, with D uncertain. This CDR3 is 15 amino acids long. The germline V gene has CDR1 LNHDA and CDR2 SQIVND (reference sequence). V lost 6 bases, J lost 0 bases, and 14 bases lay in between.

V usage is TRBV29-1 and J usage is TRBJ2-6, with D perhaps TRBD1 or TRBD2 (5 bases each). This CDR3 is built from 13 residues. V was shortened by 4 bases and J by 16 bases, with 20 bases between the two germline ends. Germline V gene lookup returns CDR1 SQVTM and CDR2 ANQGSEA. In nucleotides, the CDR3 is TGCAGCGTTGGGGGGTCTGGGGCCAACGCGCTGACTTTC. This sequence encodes CSVGGSGANALTF.

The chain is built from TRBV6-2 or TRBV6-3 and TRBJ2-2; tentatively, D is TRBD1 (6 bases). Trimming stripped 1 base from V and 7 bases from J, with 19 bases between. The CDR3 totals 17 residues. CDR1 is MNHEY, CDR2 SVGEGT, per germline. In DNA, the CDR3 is TGTGCCAGCAGTTACTACCCGACAGGAGAAGGCTTCGGGGAGCTGTTTTTT. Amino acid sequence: CASSYYPTGEGFGELFF.

The CDR3 is CASSLGGKGNEKLFF. The CDR3 DNA reads TGTGCCAGCAGCTTAGGTGGCAAGGGAAATGAAAAACTGTTTTTT. The V and J genes are TRBV7-8 and TRBJ1-4; D remains ambiguous. Germline V gene sequence: CDR1 SGHVS, CDR2 FQNEAQ. The CDR3 loop spans 15 amino acids. V was clipped by 1 base and J by 5 bases, with 11 bases between them.

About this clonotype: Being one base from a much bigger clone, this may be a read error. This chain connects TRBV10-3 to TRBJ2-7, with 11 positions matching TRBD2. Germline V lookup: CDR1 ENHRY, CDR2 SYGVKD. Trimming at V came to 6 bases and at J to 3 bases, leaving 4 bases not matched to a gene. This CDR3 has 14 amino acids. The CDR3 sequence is CAIRAGLADYEQYF. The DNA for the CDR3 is TGTGCCATCAGAGCGGGACTAGCGGACTACGAGCAGTACTTC.

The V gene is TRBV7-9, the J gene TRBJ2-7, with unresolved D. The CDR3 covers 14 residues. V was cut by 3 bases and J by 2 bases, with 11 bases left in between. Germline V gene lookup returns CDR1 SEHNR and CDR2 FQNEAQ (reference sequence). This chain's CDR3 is CASSLEPPPYEQYF. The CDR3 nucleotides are TGTGCCAGCAGCTTGGAACCCCCCCCCTACGAGCAGTACTTC.

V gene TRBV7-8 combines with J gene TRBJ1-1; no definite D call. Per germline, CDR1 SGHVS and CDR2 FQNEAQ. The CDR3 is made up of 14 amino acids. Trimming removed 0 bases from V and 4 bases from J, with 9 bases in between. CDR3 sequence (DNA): TGTGCCAGCAGCTTAGCTGTTGGAGGCACTGAAGCTTTCTTT. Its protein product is CASSLAVGGTEAFF.

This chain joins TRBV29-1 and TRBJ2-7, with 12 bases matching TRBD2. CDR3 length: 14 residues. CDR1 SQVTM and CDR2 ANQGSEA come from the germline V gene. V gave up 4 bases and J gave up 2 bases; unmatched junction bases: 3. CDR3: CSVGRLAGAYEQYF. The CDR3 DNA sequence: TGCAGCGTTGGGAGACTAGCGGGAGCCTACGAGCAGTACTTC.

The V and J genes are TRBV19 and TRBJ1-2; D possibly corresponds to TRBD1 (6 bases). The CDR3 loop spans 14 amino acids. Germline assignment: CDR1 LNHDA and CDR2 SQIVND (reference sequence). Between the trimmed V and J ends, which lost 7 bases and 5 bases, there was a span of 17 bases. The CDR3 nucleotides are TGTGCCAGTAACAATTACGGGACAAGATATGGCTACACCTTC. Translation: CASNNYGTRYGYTF.

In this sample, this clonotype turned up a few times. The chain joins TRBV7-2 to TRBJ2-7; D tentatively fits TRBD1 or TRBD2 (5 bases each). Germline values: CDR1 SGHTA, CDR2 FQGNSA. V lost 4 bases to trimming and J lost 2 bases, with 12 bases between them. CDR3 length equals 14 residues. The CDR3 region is CASSSVRDPYEQYF. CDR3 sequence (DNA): TGTGCCAGCAGCTCAGTCAGGGACCCCTACGAGCAGTACTTC.

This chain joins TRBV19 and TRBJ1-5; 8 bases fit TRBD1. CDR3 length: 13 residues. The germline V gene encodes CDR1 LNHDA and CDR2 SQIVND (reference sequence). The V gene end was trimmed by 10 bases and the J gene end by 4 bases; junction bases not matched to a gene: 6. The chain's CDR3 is CATARTGNQPQHF. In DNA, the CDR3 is TGTGCCACCGCCCGGACAGGGAATCAGCCCCAGCATTTT.

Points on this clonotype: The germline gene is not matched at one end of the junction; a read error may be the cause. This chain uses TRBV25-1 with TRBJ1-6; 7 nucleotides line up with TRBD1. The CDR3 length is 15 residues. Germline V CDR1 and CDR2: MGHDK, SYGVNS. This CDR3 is CASSEGARGFSPLHF. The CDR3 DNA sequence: TGTGCCAGCAGTGAAGGGGCCAGGGGGTTCTCACCCCTCCACTTC.

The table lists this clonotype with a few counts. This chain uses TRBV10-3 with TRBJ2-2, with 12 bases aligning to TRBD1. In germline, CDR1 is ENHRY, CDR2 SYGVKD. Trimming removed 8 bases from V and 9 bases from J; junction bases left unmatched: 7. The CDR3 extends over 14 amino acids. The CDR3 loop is CAIWPGQGARELFF. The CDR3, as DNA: TGTGCCATCTGGCCGGGACAGGGGGCGCGGGAGCTGTTTTTT.

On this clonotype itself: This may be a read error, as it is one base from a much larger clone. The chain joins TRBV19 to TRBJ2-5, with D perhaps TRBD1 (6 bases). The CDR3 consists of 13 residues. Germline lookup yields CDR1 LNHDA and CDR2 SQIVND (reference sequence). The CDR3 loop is CASSLQGGETRYF. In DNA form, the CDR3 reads TGTGCCAGTAGTCTACAGGGTGGGGAGACCCGGTACTTC.

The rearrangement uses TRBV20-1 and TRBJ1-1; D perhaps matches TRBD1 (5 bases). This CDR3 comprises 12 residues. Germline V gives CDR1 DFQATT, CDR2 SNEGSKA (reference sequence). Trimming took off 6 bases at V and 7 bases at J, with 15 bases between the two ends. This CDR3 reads CSAAGWAIEAFF. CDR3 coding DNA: TGCAGTGCCGCAGGGTGGGCCATTGAAGCTTTCTTT.

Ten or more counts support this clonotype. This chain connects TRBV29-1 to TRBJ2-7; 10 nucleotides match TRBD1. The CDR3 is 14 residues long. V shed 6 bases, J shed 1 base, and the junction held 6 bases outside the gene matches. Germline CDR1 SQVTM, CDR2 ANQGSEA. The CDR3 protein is CSVAGTGESYEQYF. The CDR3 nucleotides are TGCAGCGTCGCTGGGACAGGGGAATCCTACGAGCAGTACTTC.

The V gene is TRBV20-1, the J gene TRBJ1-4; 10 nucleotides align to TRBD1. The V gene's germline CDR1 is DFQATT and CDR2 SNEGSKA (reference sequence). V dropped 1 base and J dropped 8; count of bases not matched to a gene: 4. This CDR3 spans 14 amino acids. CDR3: CSARGQGASEKLFF. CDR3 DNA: TGCAGTGCTAGAGGACAGGGGGCCTCGGAAAAACTGTTTTTT.

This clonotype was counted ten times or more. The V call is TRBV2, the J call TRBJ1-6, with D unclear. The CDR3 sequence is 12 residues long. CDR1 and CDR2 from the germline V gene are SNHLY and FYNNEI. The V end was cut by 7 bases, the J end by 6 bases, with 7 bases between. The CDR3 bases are TGTGCCAGCACTGCCGCTAATTCACCCCTCCACTTT. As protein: CASTAANSPLHF.